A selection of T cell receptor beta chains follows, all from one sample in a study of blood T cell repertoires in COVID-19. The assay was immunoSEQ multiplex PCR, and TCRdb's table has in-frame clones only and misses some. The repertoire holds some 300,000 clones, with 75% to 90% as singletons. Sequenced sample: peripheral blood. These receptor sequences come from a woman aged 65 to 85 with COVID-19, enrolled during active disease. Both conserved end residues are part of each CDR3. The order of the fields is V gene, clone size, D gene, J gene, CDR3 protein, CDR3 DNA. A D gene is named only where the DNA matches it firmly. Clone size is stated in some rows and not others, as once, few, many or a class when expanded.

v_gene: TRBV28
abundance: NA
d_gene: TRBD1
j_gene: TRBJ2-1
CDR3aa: CASSPLHWTGRDEQFF
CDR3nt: TGTGCCAGCAGCCCCCTCCACTGGACAGGGCGGGATGAGCAGTTCTTC

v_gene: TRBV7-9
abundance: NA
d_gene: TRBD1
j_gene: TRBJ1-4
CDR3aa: CASSLGGTARGKLFF
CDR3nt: TGTGCCAGCAGCTTAGGTGGGACAGCTCGTGGAAAACTGTTTTTT

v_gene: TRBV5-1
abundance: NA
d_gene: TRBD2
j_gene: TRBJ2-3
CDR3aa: CASSLRLAGADTQYF
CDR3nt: TGCGCCAGCAGCTTGCGGCTAGCGGGGGCAGATACGCAGTATTTT

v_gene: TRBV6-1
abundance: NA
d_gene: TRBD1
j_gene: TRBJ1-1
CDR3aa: CASSEVGGSSRAFF
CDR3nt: TGTGCCAGCAGTGAAGTAGGGGGCTCCTCTCGGGCTTTCTTT

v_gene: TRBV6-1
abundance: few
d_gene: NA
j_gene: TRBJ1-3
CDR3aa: CASSEALAAGNTIYF
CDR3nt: TGTGCCAGCAGTGAAGCGTTGGCAGCTGGAAACACCATATATTTT

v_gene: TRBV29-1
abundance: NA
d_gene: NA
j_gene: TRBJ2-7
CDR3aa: CSVEDNYEQYF
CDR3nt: TGCAGCGTTGAAGACAACTACGAGCAGTACTTC

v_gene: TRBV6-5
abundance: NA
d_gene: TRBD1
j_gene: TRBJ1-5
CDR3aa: CASSPRTGTSQPQHF
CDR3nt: TGTGCCAGCAGCCCACGGACAGGGACAAGTCAGCCCCAGCATTTT

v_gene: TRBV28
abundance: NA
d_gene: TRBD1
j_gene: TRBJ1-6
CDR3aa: CASSDPGTGASPLHF
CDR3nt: TGTGCCAGCAGCGACCCCGGGACAGGGGCTTCACCCCTCCACTTT

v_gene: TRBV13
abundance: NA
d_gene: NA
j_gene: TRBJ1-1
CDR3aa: CASSPGRAVEAFF
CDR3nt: TGTGCCAGCAGCCCCGGCAGGGCTGTTGAAGCTTTCTTT

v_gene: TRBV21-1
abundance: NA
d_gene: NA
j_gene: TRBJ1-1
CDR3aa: CARIPTGTDTEAFF
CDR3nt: TGTGCCAGAATCCCCACGGGAACCGACACTGAAGCTTTCTTT

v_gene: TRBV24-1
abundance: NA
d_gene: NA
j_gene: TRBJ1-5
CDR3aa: CATSVGEQPQHF
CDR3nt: TGTGCCACCAGTGTCGGAGAACAGCCCCAGCATTTT

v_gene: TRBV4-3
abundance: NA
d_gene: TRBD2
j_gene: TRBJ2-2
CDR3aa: CASSPERGGPPGELFF
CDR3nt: TGCGCCAGCAGCCCCGAGCGGGGGGGCCCCCCCGGGGAGCTGTTTTTT

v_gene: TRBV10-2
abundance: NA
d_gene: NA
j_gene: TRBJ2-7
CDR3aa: CASSEAGGGKQYF
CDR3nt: TGCGCCAGCAGTGAGGCAGGTGGTGGCAAGCAGTACTTC

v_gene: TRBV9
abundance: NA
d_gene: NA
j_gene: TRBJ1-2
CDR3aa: CASSVGLSYGYTF
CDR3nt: TGTGCCAGCAGCGTGGGACTTTCCTATGGCTACACCTTC

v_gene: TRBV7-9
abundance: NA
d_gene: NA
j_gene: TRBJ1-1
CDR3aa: CASSLVPDATEAFF
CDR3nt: TGTGCCAGCAGCTTAGTTCCAGATGCCACTGAAGCTTTCTTT

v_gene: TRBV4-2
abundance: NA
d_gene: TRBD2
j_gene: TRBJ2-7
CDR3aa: CASSQGLAGGYEQYF
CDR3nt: TGTGCCAGCAGCCAAGGCCTAGCGGGGGGTTACGAGCAGTACTTC

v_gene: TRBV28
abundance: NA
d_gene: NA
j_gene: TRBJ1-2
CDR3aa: CASSLVGAYGYTF
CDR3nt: TGTGCCAGCAGCTTAGTGGGGGCCTATGGCTACACCTTC

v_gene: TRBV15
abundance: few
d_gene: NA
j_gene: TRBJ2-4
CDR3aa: CATSREQAKNIQYF
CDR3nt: TGTGCCACCAGCAGAGAACAGGCAAAAAACATTCAGTACTTC

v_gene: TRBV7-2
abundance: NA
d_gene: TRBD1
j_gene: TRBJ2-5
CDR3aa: CASSSGTGKTQYF
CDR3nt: TGTGCCAGCAGCTCCGGGACAGGGAAGACCCAGTACTTC

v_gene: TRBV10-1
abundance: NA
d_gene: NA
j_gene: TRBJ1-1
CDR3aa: CASSENTVGAAFF
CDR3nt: TGCGCCAGCAGTGAGAATACGGTGGGAGCTGCTTTCTTT

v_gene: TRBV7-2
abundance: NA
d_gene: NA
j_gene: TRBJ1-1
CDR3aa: CASSLVRGNTEAFF
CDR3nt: TGTGCCAGCAGCTTGGTAAGAGGGAACACTGAAGCTTTCTTT

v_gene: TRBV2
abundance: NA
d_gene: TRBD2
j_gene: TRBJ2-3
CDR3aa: CASRGLAGSTDTQYF
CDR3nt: TGTGCCAGCAGGGGACTAGCTGGCAGCACAGATACGCAGTATTTT

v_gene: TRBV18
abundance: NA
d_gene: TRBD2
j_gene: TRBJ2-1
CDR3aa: CASPLPGTSGGSGYNEQFF
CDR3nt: TGTGCCAGCCCTCTCCCCGGGACTAGCGGGGGATCGGGGTACAATGAGCAGTTCTTC

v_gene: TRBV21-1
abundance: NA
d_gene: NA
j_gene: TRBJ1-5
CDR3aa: CASSKGGRRNQPQHF
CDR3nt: TGTGCCAGCAGCAAAGGTGGGCGGAGGAATCAGCCCCAGCATTTT

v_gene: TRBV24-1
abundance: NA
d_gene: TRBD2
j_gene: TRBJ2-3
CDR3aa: CATSDTTSGGGTQYF
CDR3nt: TGTGCCACCAGTGACACGACTAGCGGGGGGGGTACGCAGTATTTT

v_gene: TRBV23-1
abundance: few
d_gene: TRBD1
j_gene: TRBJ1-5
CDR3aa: CASSRQDRGHVEGNQPQHF
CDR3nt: TGCGCCAGCAGTCGACAGGACAGGGGGCACGTGGAGGGCAATCAGCCCCAGCATTTT

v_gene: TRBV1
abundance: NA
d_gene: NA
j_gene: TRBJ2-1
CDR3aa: CTSTRNIAGGRIYNEQFF
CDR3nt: TGCACCAGCACCCGGAATATAGCGGGGGGCCGCATTTACAATGAGCAGTTCTTC

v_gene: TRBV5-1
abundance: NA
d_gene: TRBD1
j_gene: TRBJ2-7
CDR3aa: CASSFTPPGTGDEAQYF
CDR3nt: TGCGCCAGCAGCTTCACTCCTCCCGGGACAGGGGATGAAGCGCAGTACTTC

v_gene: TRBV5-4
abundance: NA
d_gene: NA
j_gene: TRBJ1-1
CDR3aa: CASSFEGVGSTEAFF
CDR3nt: TGTGCCAGCAGCTTTGAGGGAGTGGGGAGCACTGAAGCTTTCTTT

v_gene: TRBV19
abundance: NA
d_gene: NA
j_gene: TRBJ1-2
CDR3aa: CASSARDWGGYTF
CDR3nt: TGTGCCAGTAGTGCCCGGGATTGGGGTGGCTACACCTTC

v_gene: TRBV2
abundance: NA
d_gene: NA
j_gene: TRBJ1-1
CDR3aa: CASSGHSNTEAFF
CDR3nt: TGTGCCAGCAGCGGACACTCGAACACTGAAGCTTTCTTT

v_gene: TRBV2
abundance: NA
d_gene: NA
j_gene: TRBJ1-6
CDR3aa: CASSAELQLGSPLHF
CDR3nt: TGTGCCAGCAGTGCAGAACTCCAACTAGGTTCACCCCTCCACTTT

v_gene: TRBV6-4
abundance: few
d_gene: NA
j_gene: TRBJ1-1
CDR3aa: CASSQQGMNTEAFF
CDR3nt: TGTGCCAGCAGCCAACAGGGTATGAACACTGAAGCTTTCTTT

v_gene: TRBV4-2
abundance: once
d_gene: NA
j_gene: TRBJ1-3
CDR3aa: CASSGPDKGNTIYF
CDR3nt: TGTGCCAGCAGCGGCCCAGATAAGGGAAACACCATATATTTT

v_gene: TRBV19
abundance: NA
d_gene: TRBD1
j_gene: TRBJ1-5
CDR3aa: CASEQGAWQPQHF
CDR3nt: TGTGCCAGTGAACAGGGGGCCTGGCAGCCCCAGCATTTT

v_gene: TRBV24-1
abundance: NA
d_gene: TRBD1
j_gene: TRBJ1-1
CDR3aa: CATSDRGVPEAFF
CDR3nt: TGTGCCACCAGTGACAGGGGGGTCCCTGAAGCTTTCTTT

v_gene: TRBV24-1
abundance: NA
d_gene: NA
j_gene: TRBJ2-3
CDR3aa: CATSTRGRRTQYF
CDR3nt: TGTGCCACCAGTACCAGGGGACGACGGACGCAGTATTTT

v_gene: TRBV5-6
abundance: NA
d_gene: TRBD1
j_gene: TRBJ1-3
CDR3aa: CASSLSWTGGNTIYF
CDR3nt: TGTGCCAGCAGCTTGTCCTGGACAGGGGGAAACACCATATATTTT

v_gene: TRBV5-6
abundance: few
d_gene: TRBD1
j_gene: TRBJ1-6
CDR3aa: CASSLDQGARVDSPLHF
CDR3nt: TGTGCCAGCAGCTTGGATCAGGGGGCGCGAGTCGATTCACCCCTCCACTTT

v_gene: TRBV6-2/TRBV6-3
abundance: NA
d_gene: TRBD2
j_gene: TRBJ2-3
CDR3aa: CASSLRFRGGETDTQYF
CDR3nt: TGTGCCAGCAGTTTACGCTTTCGCGGGGGTGAAACAGATACGCAGTATTTT

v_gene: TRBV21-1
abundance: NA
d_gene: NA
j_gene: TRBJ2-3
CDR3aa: CASSKCLSGGENFTDTQYF
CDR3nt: TGTGCCAGCAGCAAATGTTTGAGCGGGGGCGAAAACTTCACAGATACGCAGTATTTT

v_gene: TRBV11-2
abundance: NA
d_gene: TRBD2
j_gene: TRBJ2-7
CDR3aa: CASSLGLAGGYEQYF
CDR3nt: TGTGCCAGCAGCTTAGGACTAGCGGGGGGATACGAGCAGTACTTC

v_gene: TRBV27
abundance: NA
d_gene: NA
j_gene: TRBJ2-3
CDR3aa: CASSPWQGGDTQYF
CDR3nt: TGTGCCAGCAGTCCCTGGCAGGGGGGAGATACGCAGTATTTT

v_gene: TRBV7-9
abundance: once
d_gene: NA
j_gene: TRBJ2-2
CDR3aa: CASSGRGSGLTGELFF
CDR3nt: TGTGCCAGCAGTGGGCGAGGGAGCGGCCTCACCGGGGAGCTGTTTTTT

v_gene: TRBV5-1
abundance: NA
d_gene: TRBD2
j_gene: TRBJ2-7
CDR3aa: CASSLQGLAGAGEQYF
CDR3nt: TGCGCCAGCAGCTTGCAGGGACTAGCGGGGGCAGGCGAGCAGTACTTC

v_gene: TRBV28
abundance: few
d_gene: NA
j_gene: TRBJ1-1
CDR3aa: CASQQNTEAFF
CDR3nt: TGTGCCAGCCAACAGAACACTGAAGCTTTCTTT

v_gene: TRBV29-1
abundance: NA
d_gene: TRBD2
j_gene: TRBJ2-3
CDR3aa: CSGSTSGGAADTQYF
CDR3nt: TGCAGCGGATCGACTAGCGGGGGGGCGGCAGATACGCAGTATTTT

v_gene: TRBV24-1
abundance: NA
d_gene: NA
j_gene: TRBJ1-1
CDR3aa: CATSDLPQNLNTEAFF
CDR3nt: TGTGCCACCAGTGATTTGCCGCAAAACTTGAACACTGAAGCTTTCTTT

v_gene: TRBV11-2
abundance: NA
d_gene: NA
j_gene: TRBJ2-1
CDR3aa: CASSFGRNNEQFF
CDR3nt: TGTGCCAGCAGCTTTGGCAGAAACAATGAGCAGTTCTTC

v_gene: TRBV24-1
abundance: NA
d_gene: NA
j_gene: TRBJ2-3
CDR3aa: CATSDLGEETDTQYF
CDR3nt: TGTGCCACCAGTGATTTGGGGGAGGAAACAGATACGCAGTATTTT

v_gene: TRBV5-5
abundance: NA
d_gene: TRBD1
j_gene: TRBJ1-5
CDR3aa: CASSFSQGVAGQPQHF
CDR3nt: TGTGCCAGCAGCTTTTCACAGGGGGTAGCGGGTCAGCCCCAGCATTTT

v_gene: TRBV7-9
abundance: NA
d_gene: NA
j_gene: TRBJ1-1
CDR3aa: CASSLGSGNTEAFF
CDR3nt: TGTGCCAGCAGCTTAGGGTCAGGCAACACTGAAGCTTTCTTT

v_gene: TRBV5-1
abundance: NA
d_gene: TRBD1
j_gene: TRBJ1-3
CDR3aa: CASSAGTGLGNTIYF
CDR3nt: TGCGCCAGCAGCGCGGGGACAGGGCTCGGAAACACCATATATTTT

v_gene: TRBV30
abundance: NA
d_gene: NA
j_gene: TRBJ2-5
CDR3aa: CAWSTGETQYF
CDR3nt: TGTGCCTGGAGTACAGGGGAGACCCAGTACTTC

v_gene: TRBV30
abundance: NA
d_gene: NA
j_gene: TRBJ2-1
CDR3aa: CAWSVITGNEQFF
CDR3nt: TGTGCCTGGAGTGTAATAACAGGAAATGAGCAGTTCTTC